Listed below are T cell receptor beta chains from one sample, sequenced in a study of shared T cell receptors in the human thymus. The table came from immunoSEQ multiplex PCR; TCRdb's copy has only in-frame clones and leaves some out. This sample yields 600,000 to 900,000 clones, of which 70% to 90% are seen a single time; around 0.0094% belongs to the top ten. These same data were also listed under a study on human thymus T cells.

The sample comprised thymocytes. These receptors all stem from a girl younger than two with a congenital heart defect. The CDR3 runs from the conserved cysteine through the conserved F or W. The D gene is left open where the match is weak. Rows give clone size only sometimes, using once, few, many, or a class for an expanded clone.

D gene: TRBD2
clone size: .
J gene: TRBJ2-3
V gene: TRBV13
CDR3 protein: CASSCPAKKAGGPSDTQYF
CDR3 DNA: TGTGCCAGCAGCTGCCCGGCGAAAAAAGCGGGGGGGCCATCGGATACGCAGTATTTT

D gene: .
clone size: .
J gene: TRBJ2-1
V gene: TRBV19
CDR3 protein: CASSIAHRLEGPHEQFF
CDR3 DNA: TGTGCCAGTAGTATTGCCCATCGGCTAGAAGGCCCCCATGAGCAGTTCTTC

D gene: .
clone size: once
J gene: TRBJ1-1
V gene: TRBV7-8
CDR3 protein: CASSSRQLNGEAFF
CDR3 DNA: TGTGCCAGCAGCTCCCGACAGTTAAATGGTGAAGCTTTCTTT

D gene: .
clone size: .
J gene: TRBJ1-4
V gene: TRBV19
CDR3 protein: CASSTAEKLFF
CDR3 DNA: TGTGCCAGTTCTACAGCTGAAAAACTGTTTTTT

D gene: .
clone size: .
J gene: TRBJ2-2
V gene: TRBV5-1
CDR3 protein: CASSLVPAGELFF
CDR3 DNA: TGCGCCAGCAGCTTGGTCCCGGCCGGGGAGCTGTTTTTT

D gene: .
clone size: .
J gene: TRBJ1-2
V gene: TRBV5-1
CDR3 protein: CASSFAGADGYTF
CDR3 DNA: TGCGCCAGCAGCTTTGCGGGGGCGGATGGCTACACCTTC

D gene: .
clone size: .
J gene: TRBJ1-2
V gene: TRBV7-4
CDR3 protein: CASSPSGQGKLVGYTF
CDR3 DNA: TGTGCCAGCAGCCCCTCAGGGCAGGGGAAGCTGGTAGGCTACACCTTC

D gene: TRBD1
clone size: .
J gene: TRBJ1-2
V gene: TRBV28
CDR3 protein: CASSPGQGEPGRSNGYTF
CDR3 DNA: TGTGCCAGCAGCCCGGGACAGGGTGAACCGGGCCGATCCAATGGCTACACCTTC

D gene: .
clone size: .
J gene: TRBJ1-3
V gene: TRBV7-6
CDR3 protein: CASSPHRTEASGNTIYF
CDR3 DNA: TGTGCCAGCAGCCCACATCGGACAGAAGCTTCTGGAAACACCATATATTTT

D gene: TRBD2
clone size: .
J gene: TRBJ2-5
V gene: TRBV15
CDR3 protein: CATSREAWLAGGIGTQYF
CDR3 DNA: TGTGCCACCAGCAGAGAGGCATGGCTAGCGGGCGGTATCGGGACCCAGTACTTC

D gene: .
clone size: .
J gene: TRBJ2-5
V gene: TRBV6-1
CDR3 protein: CASGRLRDTQETQYF
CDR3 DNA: TGTGCCAGCGGAAGACTCCGGGACACCCAAGAGACCCAGTACTTC

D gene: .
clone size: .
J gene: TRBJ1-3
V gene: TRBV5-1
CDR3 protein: CASSLRGGSGNTIYF
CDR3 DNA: TGCGCCAGCAGCCTGCGAGGGGGCTCTGGAAACACCATATATTTT

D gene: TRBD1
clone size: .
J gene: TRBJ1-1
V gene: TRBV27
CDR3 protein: CASSLLGQANTEAFF
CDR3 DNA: TGTGCCAGCAGTTTACTGGGACAGGCGAACACTGAAGCTTTCTTT

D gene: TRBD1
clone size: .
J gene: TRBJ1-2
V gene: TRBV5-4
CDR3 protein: CASSSLPIRDRPFYGYTF
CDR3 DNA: TGTGCCAGCAGCTCATTACCAATAAGGGACAGGCCTTTCTATGGCTACACCTTC

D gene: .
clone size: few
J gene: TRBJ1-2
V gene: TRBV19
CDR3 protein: CASSRTVDGYTF
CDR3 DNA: TGTGCCAGTAGTAGGACAGTCGATGGCTACACCTTC

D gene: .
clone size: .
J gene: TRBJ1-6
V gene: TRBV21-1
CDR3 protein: CASSKWLDRASPLHF
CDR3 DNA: TGTGCCAGCAGCAAATGGTTAGACAGGGCATCACCCCTCCACTTT

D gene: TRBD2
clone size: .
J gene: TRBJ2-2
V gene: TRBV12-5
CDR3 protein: CASGWGLAGAVGELFF
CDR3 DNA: TGTGCTAGTGGTTGGGGACTAGCGGGGGCAGTAGGGGAGCTGTTTTTT

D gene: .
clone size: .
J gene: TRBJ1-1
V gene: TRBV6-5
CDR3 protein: CASSYSCHSGTEAFF
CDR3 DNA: TGTGCCAGCAGTTACTCGTGTCACTCGGGCACTGAAGCTTTCTTT

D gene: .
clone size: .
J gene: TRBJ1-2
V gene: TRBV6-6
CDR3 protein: CASRAGPNYGYTF
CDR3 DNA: TGTGCCAGCAGGGCAGGCCCTAACTATGGCTACACCTTC

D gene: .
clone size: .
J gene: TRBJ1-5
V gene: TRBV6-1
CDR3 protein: CASSGETGGNQPQHF
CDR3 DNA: TGTGCCAGCAGTGGGGAGACAGGCGGCAATCAGCCCCAGCATTTT

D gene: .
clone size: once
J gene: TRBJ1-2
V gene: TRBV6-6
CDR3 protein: CASSYSAGINYGYTF
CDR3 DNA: TGTGCCAGCAGTTACTCAGCAGGAATAAACTATGGCTACACCTTC

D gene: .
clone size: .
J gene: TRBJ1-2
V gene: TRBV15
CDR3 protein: CATSSVGTGPPGAGGPRSYYGYTF
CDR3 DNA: TGTGCCACCAGCAGCGTGGGTACGGGGCCCCCCGGGGCCGGGGGGCCCCGGTCGTACTATGGCTACACCTTC

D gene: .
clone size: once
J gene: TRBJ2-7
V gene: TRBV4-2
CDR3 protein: CASSQGAPFYEQYF
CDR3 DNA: TGTGCCAGCAGCCAAGGAGCTCCCTTTTACGAGCAGTACTTC

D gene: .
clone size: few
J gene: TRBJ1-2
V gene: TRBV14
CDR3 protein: CASSQGGIWYGYTF
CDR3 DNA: TGTGCCAGCAGCCAAGGAGGAATTTGGTATGGCTACACCTTC

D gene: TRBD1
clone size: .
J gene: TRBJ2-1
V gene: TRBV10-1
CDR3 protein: CASSANRDRAPNEQFF
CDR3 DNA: TGCGCCAGCAGTGCAAACCGGGACAGGGCCCCCAATGAGCAGTTCTTC

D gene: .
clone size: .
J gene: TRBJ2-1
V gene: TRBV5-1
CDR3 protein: CASSLGWSSYNEQFF
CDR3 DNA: TGCGCCAGCAGCTTGGGTTGGAGCTCCTACAATGAGCAGTTCTTC

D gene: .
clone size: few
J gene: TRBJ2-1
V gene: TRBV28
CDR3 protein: CASNSPSRTAPFSYNEQFF
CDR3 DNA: TGTGCCAGCAATTCCCCGAGCCGGACAGCCCCATTCTCCTACAATGAGCAGTTCTTC

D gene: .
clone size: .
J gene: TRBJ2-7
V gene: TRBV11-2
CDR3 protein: CASSLVWPGDYEQYF
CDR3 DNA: TGTGCCAGCAGCTTAGTATGGCCAGGGGACTACGAGCAGTACTTC

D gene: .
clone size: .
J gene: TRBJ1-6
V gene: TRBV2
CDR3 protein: CASSARADSPLHF
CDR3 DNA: TGTGCCAGCAGTGCGAGAGCCGATTCACCCCTCCACTTT

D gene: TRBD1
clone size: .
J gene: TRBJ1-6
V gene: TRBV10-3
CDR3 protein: CAISEWNRGYGSPLHF
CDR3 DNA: TGTGCCATCAGTGAGTGGAACAGGGGTTATGGTTCACCCCTCCACTTT

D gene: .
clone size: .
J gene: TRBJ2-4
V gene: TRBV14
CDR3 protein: CASSASKRRGNNRRAKNIQYF
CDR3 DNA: TGTGCCAGCAGCGCCTCAAAGCGTAGGGGTAATAATAGAAGAGCCAAAAACATTCAGTACTTC

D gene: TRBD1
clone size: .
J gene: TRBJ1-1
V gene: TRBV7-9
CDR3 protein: CASSPTETGVAEAFF
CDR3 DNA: TGTGCCAGCAGCCCAACGGAGACAGGGGTCGCTGAAGCTTTCTTT

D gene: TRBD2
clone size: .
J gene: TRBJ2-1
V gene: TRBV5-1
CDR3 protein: CASSYLGAGGGNEQFF
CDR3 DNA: TGCGCCAGCAGCTACCTGGGAGCGGGGGGCGGGAATGAGCAGTTCTTC

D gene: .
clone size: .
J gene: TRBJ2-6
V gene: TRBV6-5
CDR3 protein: CASSYRVTGANVLTF
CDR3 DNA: TGTGCCAGCAGTTACCGGGTCACTGGGGCCAACGTCCTGACTTTC

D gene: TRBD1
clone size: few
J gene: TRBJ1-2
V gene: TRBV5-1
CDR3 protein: CASSSTGTAPSDGYTF
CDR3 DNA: TGCGCCAGCAGCTCGACCGGGACAGCCCCCTCCGATGGCTACACCTTC

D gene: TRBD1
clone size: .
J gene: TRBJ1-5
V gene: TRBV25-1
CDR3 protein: CASSEGQFDQPQHF
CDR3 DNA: TGTGCCAGCAGTGAGGGACAGTTCGATCAGCCCCAGCATTTT

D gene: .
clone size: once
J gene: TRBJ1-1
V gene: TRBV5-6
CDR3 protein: CASSRYRAPPEAFF
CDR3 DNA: TGTGCCAGCAGCCGTTACAGGGCCCCCCCTGAAGCTTTCTTT

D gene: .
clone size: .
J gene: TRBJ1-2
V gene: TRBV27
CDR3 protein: CASTRHADNRPPNYGYTF
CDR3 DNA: TGTGCCAGTACACGTCACGCGGACAACCGACCCCCTAACTATGGCTACACCTTC

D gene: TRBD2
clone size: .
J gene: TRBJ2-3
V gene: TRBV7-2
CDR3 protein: CASSLASSGGSQISTDTQYF
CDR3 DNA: TGTGCCAGCAGCTTAGCCTCTAGCGGGGGGTCCCAAATCAGCACAGATACGCAGTATTTT

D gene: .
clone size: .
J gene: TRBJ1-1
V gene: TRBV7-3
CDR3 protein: CASSLGSSWGHNTEAFF
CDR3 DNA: TGTGCCAGCAGCTTAGGGTCATCATGGGGACACAACACTGAAGCTTTCTTT

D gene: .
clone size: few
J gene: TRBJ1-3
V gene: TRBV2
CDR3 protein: CASRATVAGNTIYF
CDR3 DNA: TGTGCCAGCAGAGCGACAGTTGCTGGAAACACCATATATTTT

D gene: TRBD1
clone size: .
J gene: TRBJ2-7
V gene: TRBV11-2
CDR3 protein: CASSLDLRSGDRTYYEQYF
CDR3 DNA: TGTGCCAGCAGCTTAGATCTTAGGTCTGGGGACAGAACATACTACGAGCAGTACTTC

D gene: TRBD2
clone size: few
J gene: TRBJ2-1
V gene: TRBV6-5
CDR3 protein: CASERAGGLVNEQFF
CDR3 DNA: TGTGCCAGCGAGAGAGCGGGGGGCCTTGTCAATGAGCAGTTCTTC

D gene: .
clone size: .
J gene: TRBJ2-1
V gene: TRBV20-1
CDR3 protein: CSARVGEQFF
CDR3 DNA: TGCAGTGCTAGAGTCGGGGAGCAGTTCTTC

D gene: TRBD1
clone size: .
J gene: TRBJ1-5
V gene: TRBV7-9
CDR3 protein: CASSKGQGRQPQHF
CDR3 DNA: TGTGCCAGCAGCAAGGGACAGGGGCGGCAGCCCCAGCATTTT

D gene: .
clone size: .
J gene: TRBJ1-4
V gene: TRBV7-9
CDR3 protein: CASSLAEREKLFF
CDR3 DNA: TGTGCCAGCAGCTTAGCCGAGCGTGAAAAACTGTTTTTT

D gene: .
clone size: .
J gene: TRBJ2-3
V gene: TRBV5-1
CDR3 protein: CASSLGQGQSVTTDTQYF
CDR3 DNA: TGCGCCAGCAGCTTGGGGCAGGGACAATCAGTCACCACAGATACGCAGTATTTT

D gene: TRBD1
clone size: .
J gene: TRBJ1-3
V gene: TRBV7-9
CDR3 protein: CASSFLGGGNTIYF
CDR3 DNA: TGTGCCAGCAGCTTCCTAGGGGGCGGAAACACCATATATTTT

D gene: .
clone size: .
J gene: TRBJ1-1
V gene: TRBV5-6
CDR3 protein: CASISLGGEAFF
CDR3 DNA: TGTGCCAGCATTTCGTTAGGGGGTGAAGCTTTCTTT

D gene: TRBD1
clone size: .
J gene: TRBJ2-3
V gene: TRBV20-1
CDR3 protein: CSIDYGQVTYF
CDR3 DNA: TGCAGCATTGACTATGGACAGGTGACGTATTTT

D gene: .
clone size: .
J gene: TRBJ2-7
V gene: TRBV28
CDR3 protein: CASSFSDRTSTYEQYF
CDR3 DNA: TGTGCCAGCAGTTTCAGCGACAGGACGAGCACCTACGAGCAGTACTTC

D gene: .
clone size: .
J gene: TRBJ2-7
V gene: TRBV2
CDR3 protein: CASSEGRDGSYEQYF
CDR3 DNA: TGTGCCAGCAGTGAAGGGAGGGACGGTTCCTACGAGCAGTACTTC

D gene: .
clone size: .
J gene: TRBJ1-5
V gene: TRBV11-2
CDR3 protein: CASSMGRRSGNQPQHF
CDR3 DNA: TGTGCCAGCAGCATGGGGAGACGGTCGGGCAATCAGCCCCAGCATTTT